Listed below are T cell receptor beta chains from one sample, sequenced in a study of blood T cell repertoires in COVID-19. Clones were read by immunoSEQ multiplex PCR, and TCRdb kept only the in-frame ones, dropping some. The sample yields around 42,000 clones, around 77% seen once. Sequencing used peripheral blood. The source of these receptors is a man of 80 years or more with active or convalescent COVID-19. The CDR3 runs from the conserved cysteine through the conserved F or W. D genes are given only for firm matches.

V,D,CDR3
TRBV15,NA,CATSRDVNYEQYF
TRBV27,NA,CASSPLGGTINEQFF
TRBV9,NA,CASSVDAGPYEQYF
TRBV27,TRBD1,CASRGQGSSPLHF
TRBV11-3,TRBD1,CASSLAIQGTEQFF
TRBV7-3,NA,CASSLTVATNTEAFF
TRBV2,NA,CASSVQDGTEISYEQYF
TRBV20-1,NA,CSASASSYNEQFF
TRBV27,TRBD1,CGMGTGVDLGYGYTF
TRBV28,TRBD1,CASSPQGVVEKLFF
TRBV27,NA,CASSRTDSYEQYF
TRBV7-9,NA,CASSAGQLSSYEQYF
TRBV10-3,NA,CATRTDYNSPLHF
TRBV4-3,TRBD1,CASSQGQGANTGELFF
TRBV1,NA,CTSSQDAAGFPHSGNTIYF
TRBV18,NA,CASSPQGRGEKLFF
TRBV10-3,TRBD1,CAIRLGQGNTEAFF
TRBV30,NA,CAWSLDSEAFF
TRBV7-2,TRBD2,CASSYETSPTDTQYF
TRBV10-3,NA,CAISEPLGSTTEAFF